The 28 T cell receptor beta chains listed next were all sequenced from one sample in a study of human T cells and chemical hapten exposure. Described time point: pre-sensitization, week 0. Treatment given: therapeutic diphenylcyclopropenone sensitization with weekly scalp DPC. TCRdb independently ran MiXCR on the RACE reads; one entry per CDR3 protein. This sample has approximately 90,000 distinct CDR3 sequences, with 8.5% found just once. The source was whole blood, collected in connection with sensitization to the hapten diphenylcyclopropenone (DPC). All receptors come from a man between 40 and 49 years old with alopecia areata. Some clones in this sample may be carry-over from other donors' samples.

This clonotype was found many times. The chain couples TRBV20-1 to TRBJ2-3; D tentatively reads TRBD1 or TRBD2 (5 bases each). The CDR3 is made up of 13 amino acids. Trimming removed 3 bases at V and 5 bases at J, with 12 bases between. Germline assignment: CDR1 DFQATT and CDR2 SNEGSKA (reference sequence). CDR3 in DNA: TGCAGTGCTAGCCGAGGGGCGGGAGATACGCAGTATTTT. It codes for CSASRGAGDTQYF.

This clonotype was detected a few times. The chain carries TRBV29-1 and TRBJ2-3; TRBD2 agrees at 12 bases. This CDR3 has 15 residues. Trimming removed 4 bases from V and 4 bases from J; junction bases left unmatched: 6. Germline V gene sequence: CDR1 SQVTM, CDR2 ANQGSEA. In nucleotides, the CDR3 is TGCAGCGTTGGGACTAGCGGGATACCCGCAGATACGCAGTATTTT. This codes for CSVGTSGIPADTQYF.

The table lists this clonotype with many counts. The chain employs TRBV6-5 and TRBJ1-5; perhaps TRBD1 as D (5 bases). Deletions cut 0 bases from V and 10 bases from J, with 13 bases between. This CDR3 has 14 residues. Germline CDR1 MNHEY, CDR2 SVGAGI. In DNA, the CDR3 is TGTGCCAGCAGTTACTCAACCGACAGCGTTCCCCAGCATTTT. It encodes CASSYSTDSVPQHF.

This clonotype appeared many times. This rearrangement joins TRBV20-1 to TRBJ2-3, with D possibly matching TRBD1 (6 bases). The germline V gene encodes CDR1 DFQATT and CDR2 SNEGSKA (reference sequence). The CDR3 spans 14 residues. V was shortened by 0 bases and J by 2 bases, with 9 bases between the two germline ends. The CDR3 DNA reads as TGCAGTGCTAGAGATGCAGGGGACACAGATACGCAGTATTTT. This sequence encodes CSARDAGDTDTQYF.

This clonotype was observed many times. In DNA form, the CDR3 reads TGTGCCAGCAGTCCCCCGGGACAGTATCTTGAAGCTTTCTTT. It yields the protein CASSPPGQYLEAFF. This chain joins TRBV28 and TRBJ1-1; TRBD1 matches 7 bases. V shed 5 bases and J 7 bases; nucleotides not matched to a gene: 10. This CDR3 is 14 amino acids long. From germline, CDR1 is MDHEN and CDR2 SYDVKM.

This clonotype came up many times. V and J are TRBV6-5 and TRBJ2-3; 7 bases line up with TRBD2. Germline CDR1 and CDR2: MNHEY and SVGAGI. J lost 0 bases, V lost 3 bases, and 0 bases had no gene match. The CDR3 runs 14 residues. CDR3 sequence: CASSYSGSTDTQYF. The CDR3 bases are TGTGCCAGCAGTTATAGCGGGAGCACAGATACGCAGTATTTT.

The V call is TRBV10-3, the J call TRBJ2-1; 10 bases match TRBD2. Germline CDR1 ENHRY, CDR2 SYGVKD. CDR3 size: 14 residues. V lost 6 bases and J lost 9; bases outside the gene matches: 8. The CDR3 nucleotides are TGTGCCATCAGCTCGGCTAGCGGGAGTAGTGAGCAGTTCTTC. Translated: CAISSASGSSEQFF.

The CDR3 coding sequence is TGTGCCACCAGTCGGGGCAGCGCGAACACCGGGGAGCTGTTTTTT. It is translated as CATSRGSANTGELFF. V is TRBV24-1 and J is TRBJ2-2; D may correspond to TRBD1 or TRBD2 (5 bases each). The CDR3 runs 15 residues. Germline CDR1 reads KGHDR; CDR2 reads SFDVKD. Trimming took 6 bases from V and 0 from J, leaving 10 bases between them.

V gene TRBV20-1 combines with J gene TRBJ2-1; TRBD2 might be the D (6 bases). The CDR3 runs to 18 residues. V was pared by 2 bases and J by 9 bases, with 29 bases between. CDR1 is DFQATT, CDR2 SNEGSKA, per germline (reference sequence). The CDR3 region is CSARSPGSSSGFGVEQFF. The DNA of the CDR3 is TGCAGTGCTAGATCCCCCGGGAGCAGTTCCGGTTTCGGGGTTGAGCAGTTCTTC.

This clonotype was picked up a small number of times. The chain recombines TRBV6-1 with TRBJ2-7; D not certain. CDR3 length: 15 amino acids. Germline CDR1 reads MNHNS; CDR2 reads SASEGT. V was clipped by 6 bases and J by 3 bases, with 18 bases between them. Here the CDR3 reads CASSFLSWQNYEQYV. The CDR3, as DNA: TGTGCCAGCAGCTTCTTATCGTGGCAAAACTACGAGCAGTACGTC.

Ten or more counts support this clonotype. The chain combines TRBV5-6 with TRBJ2-1; tentative D call: TRBD2 (5 bases). Trimming cost V 4 bases and J 4 bases, with 15 bases left between them. There are 15 residues in the CDR3. Germline V CDR1 and CDR2: SGHDT, YYEEEE. This chain's CDR3 is CASSPEAGRYNEQFF. The DNA for the CDR3 is TGTGCCAGCAGCCCCGAGGCGGGCCGGTACAATGAGCAGTTCTTC.

The rearrangement joins TRBV5-8 to TRBJ2-1; 10 bases match TRBD2. The CDR3 sequence is 15 residues long. Germline CDR1 is SGHTS and CDR2 is YDEGEE. V gave up 0 bases and J gave up 8 bases; unmatched junction bases: 5. The CDR3 sequence: CASSLVLAGGHEQFF. CDR3 nucleotide sequence: TGTGCCAGCAGCTTGGTATTAGCGGGAGGCCATGAGCAGTTCTTC. The variable domain in full, completed from reference TRBV5-8 and TRBJ2-1, reads EAGVTQSPTHLIKTRGQQATLRCSPISGHTSVYWYQQALGLGLQFLLWYDEGEERNRGNFPPRFSGRQFPNYSSELNVNALELEDSALYLCASSLVLAGGHEQFFGPGTRLTVL.

This clonotype was detected ten times or more. The rearrangement uses TRBV28 and TRBJ1-2, with D hard to call. Looked up from germline, CDR1 is MDHEN and CDR2 is SYDVKM. Trimming cost V 2 bases and J 3 bases, with 13 bases left between them. The CDR3 runs to 15 residues. CDR3 sequence (DNA): TGTGCCAGCAGTTTACTCGGGTACGAGGACTATGGCTACACCTTC. Encoded protein: CASSLLGYEDYGYTF.

This clonotype has at least ten counts. The genes are TRBV12-3 or TRBV12-4 and TRBJ1-4; 10 bases map to TRBD1. The CDR3 totals 14 residues. The junction had 3 bases not matched to a gene; V was cut back by 3 bases and J by 8 bases. DNA for the CDR3: TGTGCCAGCAGTTTGGGACAGGGGATCGAAAAACTGTTTTTT. Its translation is CASSLGQGIEKLFF.

This clonotype was observed a few times. The chain recombines TRBV30 with TRBJ2-5; no reliable D call. This CDR3 has 16 amino acids. The V and J ends lost 4 bases and 3 bases respectively, with 21 bases between them. CDR1 and CDR2 (germline): GTSNPN, SVGIG (reference sequence). CDR3 coding DNA: TGTGCCTGGACATCGTCTGGTCCGGTCGACGAAGAGACCCAGTACTTC. This translates into CAWTSSGPVDEETQYF.

This clonotype was detected a few times. The V call is TRBV15, the J call TRBJ2-3; D not certain. V lost 1 base to trimming and J lost 8 bases, with 13 bases between them. The CDR3 runs to 14 residues. Per germline, CDR1 LNHNV and CDR2 YYDKDF (reference sequence). CDR3: CATSRVALAATQYF. The DNA for the CDR3 is TGTGCCACCAGCAGAGTCGCCTTAGCAGCTACGCAGTATTTT.

This rearrangement joins TRBV6-2 or TRBV6-3 to TRBJ2-1, with TRBD2 matching over 12 bases. V shed 6 bases, J shed 10 bases, and the junction held 7 bases outside the gene matches. The CDR3 consists of 14 residues. CDR1 and CDR2 from the germline V gene are MNHEY and SVGEGT. CDR3 sequence: CASRPPGLAGEQFF. The CDR3 nucleotides are TGTGCCAGCAGACCCCCCGGACTAGCGGGGGAGCAGTTCTTC.

In its sample, this clonotype was seen many times. CDR3 region: CASSYGNPNQPQHF. CDR3 DNA: TGTGCCAGCAGTTACGGCAACCCTAATCAGCCCCAGCATTTT. The chain links TRBV6-2 or TRBV6-3 to TRBJ1-5; D is unclear. The CDR3 is 14 amino acids. V lost 2 bases and J 4 bases, leaving 9 bases between the germline ends. The V gene's germline CDR1 is MNHEY and CDR2 SVGEGT.

This clonotype occurred many times. The rearrangement links TRBV18 to TRBJ1-5; D remains ambiguous. CDR3 size: 13 residues. Germline loops: CDR1 KGHSH, CDR2 LQKENI. V lost 10 bases and J lost 1, with 11 bases in between. CDR3 DNA: TGTGCCACCGCAGAGGGCAGCAATCAGCCCCAGCATTTT. The encoded protein is CATAEGSNQPQHF.

The table lists this clonotype with a few counts. The chain has TRBV7-8 and TRBJ2-6, with D unresolved. Per the germline V gene, CDR1 is SGHVS and CDR2 is FQNEAQ. Trimming took 7 bases from V and 6 from J, leaving 13 bases between them. This CDR3 spans 14 amino acids. Here the CDR3 DNA reads TGTGCCAGCAACCTCCCGGTTGTGGCCAACGTCCTGACTTTC. Encoded protein: CASNLPVVANVLTF.

This clonotype appeared many times. The CDR3 here is CASTTGRASNQPQHF. In DNA form, the CDR3 reads TGTGCCAGCACCACAGGGAGGGCAAGCAATCAGCCCCAGCATTTT. The chain carries TRBV2 and TRBJ1-5; TRBD1 might be the D (6 bases). The CDR3 extends over 15 amino acids. Trimming removed 7 bases at V and 1 base at J, with 14 bases between. Germline V CDR1 and CDR2: SNHLY, FYNNEI.

This chain joins TRBV7-2 and TRBJ2-3, with 14 bases aligning to TRBD2. With V trimmed by 5 bases and J by 4 bases, 8 bases remained unmatched. CDR1 is SGHTA, CDR2 FQGNSA, per germline. CDR3 length equals 17 residues. This chain's CDR3 is CASSVTRLAGGSDTQYF. The CDR3 DNA reads as TGTGCCAGCAGCGTTACAAGACTAGCGGGAGGGTCAGATACGCAGTATTTT.

The chain joins TRBV11-2 to TRBJ1-6, with D perhaps TRBD1 (5 bases). Germline V gene data show CDR1 as SGHAT and CDR2 as FQNNGV. Deletions cut 4 bases from V and 9 bases from J, with 7 bases between. The CDR3 contains 12 residues. CDR3 DNA: TGTGCCAGCAGCTATCAGGGTTCACCCCTCCACTTT. This codes for CASSYQGSPLHF.

The gene calls are TRBV7-9 and TRBJ2-3; D is tentatively TRBD1 or TRBD2 (6 bases each). This CDR3 contains 15 residues. Trimming took 5 bases from V and 0 from J, leaving 12 bases between them. Per the germline V gene, CDR1 is SEHNR and CDR2 is FQNEAQ (reference sequence). The CDR3 loop is CASSPGAGSTDTQYF. In DNA form, the CDR3 reads TGTGCCAGCAGCCCGGGGGCGGGAAGCACAGATACGCAGTATTTT.

This clonotype occurred a few times. The chain combines TRBV21-1 with TRBJ1-3; whether TRBD1, the table's D call, matches the DNA was not checked. TRBV21-1 is marked as a pseudogene. The CDR3 runs to 18 residues. CDR3 protein: CASSVSQRQVLSGNTIYF. The CDR3 DNA reads TGTGCCAGCAGCGTAAGCCAAAGACAGGTACTCTCTGGAAACACCATATATTTT.

The chain links TRBV21-1 to TRBJ2-5; the table's D call, TRBD2, was not checked against the DNA. TRBV21-1 is a known pseudogene. The CDR3 loop spans 16 amino acids. CDR3 protein: CASSKAQRYKQETQYF. CDR3 bases: TGTGCCAGCAGCAAAGCGCAGCGCTACAAGCAAGAGACCCAGTACTTC.

Many counts were recorded for this clonotype. The V call is TRBV11-3, the J call TRBJ2-3; D remains unclear. V was trimmed by 5 bases and J by 1 base, leaving 7 bases between them. The CDR3 extends over 13 amino acids. CDR1 is SGHNT, CDR2 YENEEA, per germline. The CDR3 region has the DNA TGTGCCAGCAGCCCGCCCCGCACAGATACGCAGTATTTT. Amino acid sequence: CASSPPRTDTQYF.

This rearrangement joins TRBV5-1 to TRBJ2-1; D is undetermined. The ends were cut back, 0 bases at V and 0 bases at J, with 22 bases in the middle. The CDR3 extends over 20 amino acids. Germline V gene data show CDR1 as SGHRS and CDR2 as YFSETQ. The CDR3 is CASSLGSMRTGRSSYNEQFF. The CDR3 region has the DNA TGCGCCAGCAGCTTGGGTTCGATGCGCACGGGTCGAAGCTCCTACAATGAGCAGTTCTTC. Combining the CDR3 with reference TRBV5-1 and TRBJ2-1 gives the whole variable domain KAGVTQTPRYLIKTRGQQVTLSCSPISGHRSVSWYQQTPGQGLQFLFEYFSETQRNKGNFPGRFSGRQFSNSRSEMNVSTLELGDSALYLCASSLGSMRTGRSSYNEQFFGPGTRLTVL.